A selection of T cell receptor beta chains follows, all from one sample in a study of Graves' ophthalmopathy and Graves' hyperthyroidism. One entry per CDR3 protein results from TCRdb running MiXCR on the multiplex PCR reads. The repertoire holds around 1.1 million distinct CDR3 sequences, with 35% to 40% as singletons. Sequencing was carried out using peripheral blood or thyroid tissue (not recorded which). All receptors derive from an adult man with Graves' hyperthyroidism. CDR3s include the opening cysteine and the closing phenylalanine or tryptophan. A D gene is named only where the DNA matches it firmly. A row's size may be missing; if present it is once, few, many or a size class.

cdr3_aa cdr3_nt v_call d_call clone_size j_call
CATLGQGAPEHF TGTGCCACCTTAGGACAGGGGGCGCCCGAGCATTTT TRBV6-5 TRBD1 . TRBJ1-5
CSAKLIGYGYTF TGCAGTGCCAAGTTGATAGGCTATGGCTACACCTTC TRBV20-1 . many TRBJ1-2
CAGTETFPGQGGYEQYF TGTGCCGGCACCGAGACCTTCCCTGGACAGGGGGGGTACGAGCAGTACTTC TRBV10-3 TRBD1 . TRBJ2-7
CSARDTGTPWETQYF TGCAGTGCTAGAGATACCGGGACCCCCTGGGAGACCCAGTACTTC TRBV20-1 . few TRBJ2-5
CASSSGQGVQETQYF TGTGCCAGCAGCTCGGGACAGGGGGTCCAAGAGACCCAGTACTTC TRBV12-3/TRBV12-4 TRBD1 . TRBJ2-5
CASSEGQRPYEQYF TGCGCCAGCAGTGAGGGACAGAGGCCCTACGAGCAGTACTTC TRBV10-2 . . TRBJ2-7
CASSPGQRIYEQYF TGTGCCAGCAGCCCGGGACAGCGGATCTACGAGCAGTACTTC TRBV7-2 TRBD1 many TRBJ2-7
CASSSGPKGEKLFF TGTGCCAGCAGCTCTGGGCCAAAGGGTGAAAAACTGTTTTTT TRBV7-2 . many TRBJ1-4
CASSIQGRGEQYF TGTGCCAGTAGTATACAGGGAAGAGGCGAGCAGTACTTC TRBV19 . many TRBJ2-7
CATSTRAGQGTQYF TGTGCCACCAGCACCCGGGCGGGGCAAGGGACCCAGTACTTC TRBV15 . . TRBJ2-5
CASSVGQGQWPPLHF TGTGCCAGCAGCGTAGGTCAGGGTCAGTGGCCACCCCTCCACTTT TRBV9 . many TRBJ1-6
CASSARDRKETQYF TGTGCCAGCAGCGCTCGGGACAGAAAAGAGACCCAGTACTTC TRBV7-2 TRBD1 many TRBJ2-5
CASSSPYVRGNTIYF TGTGCCAGCAGCTCACCCTACGTTCGCGGAAACACCATATATTTT TRBV3-1 . . TRBJ1-3
CASSERGLNTEAFF TGTGCCAGCAGTGAACGGGGCTTGAACACTGAAGCTTTCTTT TRBV10-3 . few TRBJ1-1